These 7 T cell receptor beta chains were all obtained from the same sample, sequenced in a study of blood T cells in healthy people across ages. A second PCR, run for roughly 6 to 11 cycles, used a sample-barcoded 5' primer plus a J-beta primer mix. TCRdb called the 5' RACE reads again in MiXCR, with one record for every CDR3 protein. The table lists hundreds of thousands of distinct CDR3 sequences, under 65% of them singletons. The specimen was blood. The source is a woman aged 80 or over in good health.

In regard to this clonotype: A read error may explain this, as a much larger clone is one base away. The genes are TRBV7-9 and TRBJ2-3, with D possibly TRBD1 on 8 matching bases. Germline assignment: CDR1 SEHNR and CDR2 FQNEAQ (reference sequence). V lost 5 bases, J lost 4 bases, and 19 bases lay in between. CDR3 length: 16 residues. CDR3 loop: CASSLTGGAAPDTQYF. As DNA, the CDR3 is TGTGCCAGCAGCCTAACAGGGGGGGCAGCCCCAGATACGCAGTATTTT.

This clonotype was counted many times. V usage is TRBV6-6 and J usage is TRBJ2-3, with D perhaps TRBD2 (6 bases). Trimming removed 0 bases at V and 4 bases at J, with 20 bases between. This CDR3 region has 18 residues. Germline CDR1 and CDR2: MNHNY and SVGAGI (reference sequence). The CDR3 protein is CASSYSQPGRGWADTQYF. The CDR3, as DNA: TGTGCCAGCAGTTACTCCCAACCGGGACGGGGGTGGGCAGATACGCAGTATTTT.

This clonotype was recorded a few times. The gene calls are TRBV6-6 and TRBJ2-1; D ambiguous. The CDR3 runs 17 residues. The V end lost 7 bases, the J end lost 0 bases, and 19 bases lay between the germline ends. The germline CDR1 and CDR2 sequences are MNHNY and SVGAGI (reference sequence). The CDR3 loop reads CASTPLGSRGSYNEQFF. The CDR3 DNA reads TGTGCCAGCACTCCCCTTGGGTCCCGAGGCTCCTACAATGAGCAGTTCTTC.

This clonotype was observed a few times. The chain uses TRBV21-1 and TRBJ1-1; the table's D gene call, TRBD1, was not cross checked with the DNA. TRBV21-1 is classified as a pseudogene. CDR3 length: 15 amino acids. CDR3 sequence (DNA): TGTGCCGGCTGGACAGGGAGGCCCTCGAACACTGAAGCTTTCTTT. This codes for CAGWTGRPSNTEAFF.

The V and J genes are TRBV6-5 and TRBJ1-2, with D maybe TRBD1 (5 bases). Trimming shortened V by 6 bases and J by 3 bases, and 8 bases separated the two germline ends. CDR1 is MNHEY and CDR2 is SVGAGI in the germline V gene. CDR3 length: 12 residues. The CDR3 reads CASRETDYGYTF. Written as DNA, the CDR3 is TGTGCCAGCAGGGAGACAGACTATGGCTACACCTTC.

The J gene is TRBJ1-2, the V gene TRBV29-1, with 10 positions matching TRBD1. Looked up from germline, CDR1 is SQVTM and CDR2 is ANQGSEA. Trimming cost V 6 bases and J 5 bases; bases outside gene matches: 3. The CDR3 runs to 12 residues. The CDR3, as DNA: TGCAGCGTGACGGACAGGGGGTATGGCTACACCTTC. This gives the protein CSVTDRGYGYTF.

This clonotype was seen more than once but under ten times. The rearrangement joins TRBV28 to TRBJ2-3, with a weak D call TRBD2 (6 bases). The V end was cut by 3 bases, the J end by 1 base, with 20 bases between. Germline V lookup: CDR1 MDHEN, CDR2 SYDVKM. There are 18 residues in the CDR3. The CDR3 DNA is TGTGCCAGCAGTTTCCAAACTAGCCGCCCCTTTGGCACAGATACGCAGTATTTT. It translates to CASSFQTSRPFGTDTQYF. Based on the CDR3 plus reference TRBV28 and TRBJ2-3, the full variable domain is DVKVTQSSRYLVKRTGEKVFLECVQDMDHENMFWYRQDPGLGLRLIYFSYDVKMKEKGDIPEGYSVSREKKERFSLILESASTNQTSMYLCASSFQTSRPFGTDTQYFGPGTRLTVL.